This entry is about one TCR beta chain. The method was immunoSEQ multiplex PCR; TCRdb's version includes in-frame clones alone and lacks a portion of them. The table includes about 70,000 clones, around 94% detected once. This CDR3 is 13 amino acids long. Trimming took off 5 bases at V and 5 bases at J, with 10 bases between the two ends. Germline loops: CDR1 SGHTA, CDR2 FQGNSA. This sample is drawn from a study of T cell changes during pregnancy in multiple sclerosis. The chain uses TRBV7-2 and TRBJ1-5, with D perhaps TRBD1 (5 bases). The specimen comprised peripheral blood, sampled in the third trimester of pregnancy. This receptor was obtained from a female donor with multiple sclerosis, enrolled in a pregnancy study. The CDR3 reads CASSASRDQPQHF. In DNA form, the CDR3 reads TGTGCCAGCAGCGCAAGCAGGGATCAGCCCCAGCATTTT.